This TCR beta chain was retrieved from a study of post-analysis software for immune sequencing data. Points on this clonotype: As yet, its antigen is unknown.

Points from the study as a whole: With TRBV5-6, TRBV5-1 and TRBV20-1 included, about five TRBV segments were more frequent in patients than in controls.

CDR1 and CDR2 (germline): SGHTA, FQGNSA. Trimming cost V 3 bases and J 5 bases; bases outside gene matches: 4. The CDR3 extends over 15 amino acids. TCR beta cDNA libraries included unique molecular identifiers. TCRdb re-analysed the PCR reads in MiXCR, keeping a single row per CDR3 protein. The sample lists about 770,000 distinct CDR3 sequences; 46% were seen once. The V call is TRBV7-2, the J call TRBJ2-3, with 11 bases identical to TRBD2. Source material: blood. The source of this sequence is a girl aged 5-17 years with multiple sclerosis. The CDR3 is CASSLASGRRDTQYF. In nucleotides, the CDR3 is TGTGCCAGCAGCTTGGCTAGCGGGAGGAGAGATACGCAGTATTTT.